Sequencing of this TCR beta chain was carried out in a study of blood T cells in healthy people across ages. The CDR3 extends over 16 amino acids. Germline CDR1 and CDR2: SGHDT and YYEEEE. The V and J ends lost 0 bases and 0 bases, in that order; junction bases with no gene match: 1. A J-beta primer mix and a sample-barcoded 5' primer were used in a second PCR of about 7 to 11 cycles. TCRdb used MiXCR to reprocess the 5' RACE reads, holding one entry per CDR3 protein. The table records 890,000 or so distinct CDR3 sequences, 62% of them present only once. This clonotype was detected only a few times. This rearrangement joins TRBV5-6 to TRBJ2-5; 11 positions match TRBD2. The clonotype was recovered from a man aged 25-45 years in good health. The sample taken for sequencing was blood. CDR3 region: CASSLGLAGYQETQYF. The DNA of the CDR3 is TGTGCCAGCAGCTTGGGACTAGCGGGATACCAAGAGACCCAGTACTTC.